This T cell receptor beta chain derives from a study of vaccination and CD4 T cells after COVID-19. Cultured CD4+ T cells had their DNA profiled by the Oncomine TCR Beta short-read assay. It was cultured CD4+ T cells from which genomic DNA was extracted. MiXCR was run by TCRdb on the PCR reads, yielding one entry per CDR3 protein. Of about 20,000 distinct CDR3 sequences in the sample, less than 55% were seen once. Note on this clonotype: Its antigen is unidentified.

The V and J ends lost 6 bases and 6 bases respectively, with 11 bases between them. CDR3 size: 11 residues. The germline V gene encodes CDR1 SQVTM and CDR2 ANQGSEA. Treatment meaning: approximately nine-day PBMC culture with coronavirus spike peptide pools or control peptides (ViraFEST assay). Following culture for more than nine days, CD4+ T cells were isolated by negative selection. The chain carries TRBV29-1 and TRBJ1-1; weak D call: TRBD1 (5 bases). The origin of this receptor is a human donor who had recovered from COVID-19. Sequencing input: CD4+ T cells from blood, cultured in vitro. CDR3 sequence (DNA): TGCAGCGTCCGTACGGGGGCTGAAGCTTTCTTT. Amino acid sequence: CSVRTGAEAFF.